This entry is about one T cell receptor (beta chain). Its antigen is still unknown. The data stem from a study of OX40 agonist ivuxolimab in advanced cancers. Study-wide context: The study gave patients intravenous ivuxolimab at 0.01 to 10 mg/kg every 2 weeks. Three patients showed partial responses: one hepatocellular carcinoma and two cutaneous melanoma cases. Findings and limits, study-wide: Expanded clones tended on average to be more numerous among CD8+ T cells than CD4+.

Blood draws occurred at baseline, cycle 4 day 1, and cycle 7 day 1. Here immunoSEQ multiplex PCR was the method, and the copy in TCRdb shows in-frame clones only, minus some. The repertoire has around 64,000 clones, approximately 90% of them found once; the top ten carry roughly 15%. Trimming cost V 5 bases and J 6 bases; bases outside gene matches: 13. CDR3 length: 16 residues. The germline V gene encodes CDR1 LNHDA and CDR2 SQIVND (reference sequence). The receptor comes from an adult with an advanced solid tumor such as melanoma, head and neck, liver or kidney cancer. The rearrangement links TRBV19 to TRBJ2-1; 7 bases agree with TRBD2. The starting material was CD4+ or CD8+ T cells sorted from blood, obtained in a trial of the OX40 agonist ivuxolimab. CDR3 in amino acids: CASSPIIGAGFNEQFF. CDR3 sequence (DNA): TGTGCCAGTAGTCCGATTATCGGAGCGGGGTTCAATGAGCAGTTCTTC. Supplemented by reference TRBV19 and TRBJ2-1, the full variable domain reads DGGITQSPKYLFRKEGQNVTLSCEQNLNHDAMYWYRQDPGQGLRLIYYSQIVNDFQKGDIAEGYSVSREKKESFPLTVTSAQKNPTAFYLCASSPIIGAGFNEQFFGPGTRLTVL.